This TCR beta chain was found in a study of blood T cell repertoires in COVID-19. About the research overall: From the United States, Italy and Spain came samples of acute and convalescent COVID-19. PBMCs, B-cell-depleted T cells, or T cells provided the cDNA or gDNA that made up the material.

Source study methods: Estimation of nucleated cell counts was performed using reference gene primer amplification. Measured with immunoSEQ multiplex PCR; TCRdb has only the in-frame clones, and not every one. That table furnishes V, J and clone size, whereas the DNA furnished D and trimming. The table includes some 73,000 clones, around 85% detected once. The germline V gene has CDR1 MGHDK and CDR2 SYGVNS. V lost 6 bases, J lost 0 bases, and 17 bases lay in between. This CDR3 region has 16 residues. The sequenced material came from peripheral blood. This clonotype originated in a woman older than 75 with active or convalescent COVID-19. The gene calls are TRBV25-1 and TRBJ1-2; a weak D match, TRBD1 (6 bases). CDR3 protein: CASSMPGQPTNYGYTF. The CDR3 nucleotides are TGTGCCAGCAGCATGCCAGGACAGCCTACTAACTATGGCTACACCTTC.